These T cell receptor beta chains were read from a single sample in a study of Ad26.COV2.S vaccination and SARS-CoV-2 variants. TCRdb's table, derived via immunoSEQ multiplex PCR, lists solely in-frame clones and lacks some. The sample has hundreds of thousands of clones, about 90% seen once. This sample comprised peripheral blood, obtained after recovery from COVID-19. These receptors all come from a human donor who had recovered from COVID-19. The CDR3 runs from the conserved cysteine through the conserved F or W. Each record gives: CDR3 protein, CDR3 DNA, clone size, D gene, J gene, V gene. A D gene is named only where the DNA matches it firmly. Clone sizes are given selectively: once, few, many, or a class where the clone is expanded.

CDR3 protein: CASSRDTGGTGELFF; CDR3 DNA: TGCGCCAGCAGCCGAGACACAGGGGGGACCGGGGAGCTGTTTTTT; clone size: few; D gene: TRBD1; J gene: TRBJ2-2; V gene: TRBV4-1
CDR3 protein: CASSTGEPQHF; CDR3 DNA: TGTGCCAGTAGTACGGGGGAGCCCCAGCATTTT; clone size: .; D gene: .; J gene: TRBJ1-5; V gene: TRBV19
CDR3 protein: CASRSDRFSPFF; CDR3 DNA: TGTGCCAGCAGGTCGGACAGGTTTTCTCCGTTCTTC; clone size: .; D gene: TRBD1; J gene: TRBJ2-1; V gene: TRBV12-3/TRBV12-4
CDR3 protein: CASSRGTDELAKNIQYF; CDR3 DNA: TGTGCCAGCAGCAGAGGGACAGACGAACTAGCCAAAAACATTCAGTACTTC; clone size: .; D gene: TRBD1; J gene: TRBJ2-4; V gene: TRBV7-9
CDR3 protein: CSASPLAGTTYEQYF; CDR3 DNA: TGCAGTGCTAGTCCTCTAGCGGGGACCACCTACGAGCAGTACTTC; clone size: .; D gene: TRBD2; J gene: TRBJ2-7; V gene: TRBV20-1
CDR3 protein: CASSVRQDQPQHF; CDR3 DNA: TGTGCCAGCAGCGTGCGACAGGATCAGCCCCAGCATTTT; clone size: once; D gene: .; J gene: TRBJ1-5; V gene: TRBV9
CDR3 protein: CASRGDLSYNEQFF; CDR3 DNA: TGTGCCAGCAGGGGGGATTTATCCTACAATGAGCAGTTCTTC; clone size: .; D gene: .; J gene: TRBJ2-1; V gene: TRBV27
CDR3 protein: CASSYSANLNTEAFF; CDR3 DNA: TGTGCCAGCAGTTACTCTGCCAATCTGAACACTGAAGCTTTCTTT; clone size: .; D gene: .; J gene: TRBJ1-1; V gene: TRBV6-5
CDR3 protein: CASRIGGQGAYYEQYF; CDR3 DNA: TGTGCCAGCAGGATCGGAGGACAGGGGGCGTACTACGAGCAGTACTTC; clone size: few; D gene: TRBD1; J gene: TRBJ2-7; V gene: TRBV5-4
CDR3 protein: CASSPSWGYGYTF; CDR3 DNA: TGTGCCAGCAGCCCGTCGTGGGGCTATGGCTACACCTTC; clone size: .; D gene: .; J gene: TRBJ1-2; V gene: TRBV6-5
CDR3 protein: CASSQGTGEAFF; CDR3 DNA: TGTGCCAGCAGCCAAGGGACAGGGGAAGCTTTCTTT; clone size: .; D gene: TRBD1; J gene: TRBJ1-1; V gene: TRBV5-6
CDR3 protein: CASEGRYNTEAFF; CDR3 DNA: TGTGCCTCCGAAGGGCGGTACAACACTGAAGCTTTCTTT; clone size: few; D gene: .; J gene: TRBJ1-1; V gene: TRBV19
CDR3 protein: CASSLAGGSYEQYF; CDR3 DNA: TGTGCCAGCAGCTTAGCAGGGGGCTCCTACGAGCAGTACTTC; clone size: .; D gene: TRBD1; J gene: TRBJ2-7; V gene: TRBV5-4
CDR3 protein: CASSISGRENQPQHF; CDR3 DNA: TGTGCCAGCAGCATATCCGGGAGAGAGAATCAGCCCCAGCATTTT; clone size: .; D gene: .; J gene: TRBJ1-5; V gene: TRBV7-9
CDR3 protein: CASSLRVDTQYF; CDR3 DNA: TGTGCCAGCAGCTTAAGGGTAGATACGCAGTATTTT; clone size: .; D gene: .; J gene: TRBJ2-3; V gene: TRBV7-9
CDR3 protein: CASMYHGELFF; CDR3 DNA: TGTGCCAGCATGTATCACGGGGAGCTGTTTTTT; clone size: .; D gene: .; J gene: TRBJ2-2; V gene: TRBV2
CDR3 protein: CASRPPGQGIEKLFF; CDR3 DNA: TGTGCCAGCAGACCCCCGGGACAGGGGATTGAAAAACTGTTTTTT; clone size: .; D gene: TRBD1; J gene: TRBJ1-4; V gene: TRBV6-6
CDR3 protein: CASSQQEQGMGETQYF; CDR3 DNA: TGCGCCAGCAGTCAGCAAGAACAGGGGATGGGAGAGACCCAGTACTTC; clone size: .; D gene: TRBD1; J gene: TRBJ2-5; V gene: TRBV23-1
CDR3 protein: CASSSLSGGHPPSTDTQYF; CDR3 DNA: TGTGCCAGCAGCTCCCTTAGCGGGGGGCACCCCCCCAGCACAGATACGCAGTATTTT; clone size: .; D gene: TRBD2; J gene: TRBJ2-3; V gene: TRBV7-3
CDR3 protein: CSASLFVVEQGAGEQYF; CDR3 DNA: TGCAGTGCTAGTTTGTTTGTGGTGGAACAGGGGGCGGGAGAGCAGTACTTC; clone size: .; D gene: TRBD1; J gene: TRBJ2-7; V gene: TRBV20-1
CDR3 protein: CASKFVTSSAGELFF; CDR3 DNA: TGTGCCAGCAAATTCGTGACTAGCTCGGCCGGGGAGCTGTTTTTT; clone size: .; D gene: TRBD2; J gene: TRBJ2-2; V gene: TRBV2
CDR3 protein: CASRSLAGGPNTQYF; CDR3 DNA: TGTGCCAGCAGATCACTAGCGGGGGGGCCGAATACGCAGTATTTT; clone size: .; D gene: TRBD2; J gene: TRBJ2-3; V gene: TRBV5-4
CDR3 protein: CASSPGQYEQYF; CDR3 DNA: TGTGCCAGCAGCCCAGGACAGTACGAGCAGTACTTC; clone size: .; D gene: .; J gene: TRBJ2-7; V gene: TRBV7-2
CDR3 protein: CASSGWGNYNEQFF; CDR3 DNA: TGTGCCAGCAGCGGGTGGGGTAACTACAATGAGCAGTTCTTC; clone size: once; D gene: .; J gene: TRBJ2-1; V gene: TRBV5-6
CDR3 protein: CASSFGSNQPQHF; CDR3 DNA: TGTGCCAGCAGTTTTGGCAGCAATCAGCCCCAGCATTTT; clone size: .; D gene: .; J gene: TRBJ1-5; V gene: TRBV12-3/TRBV12-4
CDR3 protein: CASGRGRELFF; CDR3 DNA: TGTGCCAGCGGTCGGGGGCGGGAGCTGTTTTTT; clone size: once; D gene: .; J gene: TRBJ2-2; V gene: TRBV6-5
CDR3 protein: CASSLDYFMNTEAFF; CDR3 DNA: TGTGCCAGCAGCTTAGATTACTTCATGAACACTGAAGCTTTCTTT; clone size: .; D gene: .; J gene: TRBJ1-1; V gene: TRBV7-8
CDR3 protein: CASSFGGRETQYF; CDR3 DNA: TGTGCCAGCAGTTTCGGTGGGAGAGAGACCCAGTACTTC; clone size: .; D gene: .; J gene: TRBJ2-5; V gene: TRBV27
CDR3 protein: CASSLGSFPSYNEQFF; CDR3 DNA: TGTGCCAGCAGCTTAGGGAGTTTCCCTTCCTACAATGAGCAGTTCTTC; clone size: .; D gene: .; J gene: TRBJ2-1; V gene: TRBV7-2
CDR3 protein: CASSFLAAPLLGELFF; CDR3 DNA: TGCGCCAGCAGCTTTCTAGCGGCCCCGCTCTTGGGGGAGCTGTTTTTT; clone size: .; D gene: TRBD2; J gene: TRBJ2-2; V gene: TRBV5-1
CDR3 protein: CASSRDREGYGYTF; CDR3 DNA: TGTGCCAGCAGCCGCGACAGGGAGGGTTATGGCTACACCTTC; clone size: .; D gene: TRBD1; J gene: TRBJ1-2; V gene: TRBV3-1/TRBV3-2
CDR3 protein: CASSFWGNTEAFF; CDR3 DNA: TGTGCCAGCAGCTTCTGGGGGAACACTGAAGCTTTCTTT; clone size: .; D gene: .; J gene: TRBJ1-1; V gene: TRBV7-9
CDR3 protein: CASSTRTGGVDGYTF; CDR3 DNA: TGTGCCAGCAGCACACGGACAGGGGGAGTTGATGGCTACACCTTC; clone size: .; D gene: TRBD1; J gene: TRBJ1-2; V gene: TRBV7-8
CDR3 protein: CASSPGHGYGYTF; CDR3 DNA: TGCGCCAGCAGCCCTGGACACGGCTATGGCTACACCTTC; clone size: once; D gene: .; J gene: TRBJ1-2; V gene: TRBV5-1
CDR3 protein: CASSQGLAGGASTDTQYF; CDR3 DNA: TGTGCCAGCAGCCAGGGACTAGCGGGGGGGGCGAGCACAGATACGCAGTATTTT; clone size: .; D gene: TRBD2; J gene: TRBJ2-3; V gene: TRBV11-3
CDR3 protein: CASSLRGGVETQYF; CDR3 DNA: TGTGCCAGCAGCTTACGGGGGGGGGTGGAGACCCAGTACTTC; clone size: .; D gene: TRBD2; J gene: TRBJ2-5; V gene: TRBV5-4
CDR3 protein: CASSIGTGADTQYF; CDR3 DNA: TGTGCCAGTAGTATAGGGACAGGGGCGGATACGCAGTATTTT; clone size: .; D gene: TRBD1; J gene: TRBJ2-3; V gene: TRBV19
CDR3 protein: CASSGTGTNQETQYF; CDR3 DNA: TGTGCCAGCAGTGGGACCGGGACAAACCAAGAGACCCAGTACTTC; clone size: .; D gene: .; J gene: TRBJ2-5; V gene: TRBV7-2
CDR3 protein: CASSSTPTTDTQYF; CDR3 DNA: TGTGCCAGCAGTTCCACCCCGACCACAGATACGCAGTATTTT; clone size: .; D gene: .; J gene: TRBJ2-3; V gene: TRBV6-5
CDR3 protein: CASSPRDRGHTEAFF; CDR3 DNA: TGTGCCAGCAGCCCCAGGGACAGGGGGCACACTGAAGCTTTCTTT; clone size: .; D gene: TRBD1; J gene: TRBJ1-1; V gene: TRBV3-1/TRBV3-2
CDR3 protein: CASSLGTGGLINYGYTF; CDR3 DNA: TGTGCCAGCAGCTTGGGAACAGGGGGTCTGATTAACTATGGCTACACCTTC; clone size: .; D gene: TRBD1; J gene: TRBJ1-2; V gene: TRBV5-4
CDR3 protein: CASSVALVNEQFF; CDR3 DNA: TGTGCCAGCAGCGTAGCACTAGTCAATGAGCAGTTCTTC; clone size: .; D gene: .; J gene: TRBJ2-1; V gene: TRBV9